These 9 T cell receptor beta chains share one sample of origin, sequenced in a study of T cell responses to AZD1222 COVID-19 vaccine. Sequenced by immunoSEQ multiplex PCR; TCRdb stores in-frame clones only, minus some. The sample lists some 130,000 clones; about 93% were seen once. Sequencing was performed on peripheral blood, taken 28 days after the second AZD1222 dose. These receptors all stem from an adult who received the AZD1222 COVID-19 vaccine.

The rearrangement links TRBV2 to TRBJ1-1; D may be TRBD1 (5 bases). The CDR3 totals 13 residues. V shed 6 bases and J shed 2 bases, with 10 bases lying between them. The germline V gene encodes CDR1 SNHLY and CDR2 FYNNEI. DNA of the CDR3: TGTGCCAGCAGCGGACAATCTAACACTGAAGCTTTCTTT. It is translated as CASSGQSNTEAFF.

The sample holds a few counts of this clone. V and J are TRBV27 and TRBJ2-4; 9 bases are shared with TRBD1. The CDR3 covers 15 residues. Germline lookup yields CDR1 MNHEY and CDR2 SMNVEV (reference sequence). The V gene end was trimmed by 7 bases and the J gene end by 6 bases; junction bases not matched to a gene: 10. CDR3 coding DNA: TGTGCCAGCAACCCTCAGGGACAGGGCAGAAACATTCAGTACTTC. This codes for CASNPQGQGRNIQYF.

This chain connects TRBV30 to TRBJ2-2; no clear D. Germline V gives CDR1 GTSNPN, CDR2 SVGIG (reference sequence). V shed 7 bases and J shed 5 bases, with 14 bases lying between them. The CDR3 has 13 residues. The CDR3 nucleotides read TGTGCCTTCATCGACATAGCTACCGGGGAGCTGTTTTTT. This encodes CAFIDIATGELFF.

The chain recombines TRBV2 with TRBJ1-2; no clear D gene. V was cut by 4 bases and J by 4 bases, with 10 bases left in between. The germline gives CDR1 SNHLY, CDR2 FYNNEI. This CDR3 has 13 amino acids. CDR3 sequence (DNA): TGTGCCAGCAGTGTCTCGCAAGCCTATGGCTACACCTTC. As protein: CASSVSQAYGYTF. The whole variable domain, filled in from reference TRBV2 and TRBJ1-2, reads EPEVTQTPSHQVTQMGQEVILRCVPISNHLYFYWYRQILGQKVEFLVSFYNNEISEKSEIFDDQFSVERPDGSNFTLKIRSTKLEDSAMYFCASSVSQAYGYTFGSGTRLTVV.

The chain carries TRBV7-9 and TRBJ2-2, with TRBD1 matching 9 bases. V lost 1 base, J lost 4 bases, and 4 bases stayed unmatched. Germline-derived CDR1 and CDR2 are SEHNR and FQNEAQ (reference sequence). The CDR3 has 16 residues. The CDR3 sequence is CASSLDRGHSTGELFF. Written as DNA, the CDR3 is TGTGCCAGCAGCTTAGACAGGGGGCATAGCACCGGGGAGCTGTTTTTT.

The chain joins TRBV2 to TRBJ2-7; 9 positions match TRBD1. CDR3 length: 13 amino acids. The germline gives CDR1 SNHLY, CDR2 FYNNEI. V dropped 5 bases and J dropped 4; count of bases not matched to a gene: 3. DNA of the CDR3: TGTGCCAGCAGTAAAGACAGGGGGTACGAGCAGTACTTC. Encoded protein: CASSKDRGYEQYF. Combining the CDR3 with reference TRBV2 and TRBJ2-7 gives the whole variable domain EPEVTQTPSHQVTQMGQEVILRCVPISNHLYFYWYRQILGQKVEFLVSFYNNEISEKSEIFDDQFSVERPDGSNFTLKIRSTKLEDSAMYFCASSKDRGYEQYFGPGTRLTVT.

The chain has TRBV7-6 and TRBJ1-1, with no clear D. Per germline, CDR1 SGHVS and CDR2 FNYEAQ. The CDR3 contains 9 residues. V lost 4 bases to trimming and J lost 11 bases, with 5 bases between them. The CDR3 is CASSSRAFF. In DNA form, the CDR3 reads TGTGCCAGCAGCTCTAGGGCTTTCTTT.

The rearrangement links TRBV20-1 to TRBJ1-1; D uncertain. With 4 bases removed from V and 4 bases from J, the gap between germline ends came to 4 bases. Germline V lookup: CDR1 DFQATT, CDR2 SNEGSKA (reference sequence). The length of the CDR3 is 10 residues. CDR3 amino acids: CSATVTEAFF. In DNA form, the CDR3 reads TGCAGTGCTACAGTCACTGAAGCTTTCTTT.

This chain connects TRBV5-1 to TRBJ2-5, with TRBD2 matching 11 bases. J gave up 4 bases and V 0 bases, and 2 bases lay outside the gene matches. Germline lookup yields CDR1 SGHRS and CDR2 YFSETQ. This CDR3 is 15 amino acids long. DNA for the CDR3: TGCGCCAGCAGCTTGGAGACTAGCGGGGTAGAGACCCAGTACTTC. This translates into CASSLETSGVETQYF.